The clone carrying this T cell receptor (beta chain) was seen a handful of times. Its antigen is not identified. The data were obtained in a study of shared clonotypes between healthy human individuals. As for the study in general: Donor composition was two women and a few men, aged 18 to 49.

General observations from the study: Researchers found naive subsets generally carried larger estimated richness than memory subsets. The generation probabilities recorded for non-shared clonotypes fell below those of clonotypes shared by all four donors.

Looked up from germline, CDR1 is LNHDA and CDR2 is SQIVND (reference sequence). This CDR3 has 15 amino acids. V was trimmed by 6 bases and J by 0 bases, leaving 9 bases between them. In the authors' methods: Junction-only immunoSEQ sequences carried no quality scores, so filtering differed. Measured with immunoSEQ multiplex PCR; TCRdb has only the in-frame clones, and not every one. V, J and clone size are those of that table, while D and trimming were read from the DNA. Found here are over a million clones, around 78% of them singletons; the top ten hold under 0.8%. V usage is TRBV19 and J usage is TRBJ2-6; D is undetermined. This sequence originates from a man aged 18 to 35 in good health. Some clones in this sample may be carry-over from other donors' samples. Sequenced: memory CD4+ T cells from PBMCs. The sample's subset: CD45RA-negative fraction. The DNA of the CDR3 is TGTGCCAGTAGAAGCGTTAGCTCTGGGGCCAACGTCCTGACTTTC. This sequence encodes CASRSVSSGANVLTF.